These 8 T cell receptor beta chains originate from one sample sequenced in a study of CD8 T cells in Susac syndrome. Random hexamers were used to reverse transcribe 0.5 to 1 ug of RNA. TCRdb passed the immunoSEQ multiplex PCR reads through MiXCR, listing each CDR3 protein once. The repertoire includes more than 120,000 distinct CDR3 sequences, roughly 94% of them detected once, and over 0.07% sits in the top ten. Sequences were obtained from CD4+ T cells from PBMCs. All receptors come from a human donor in good health.

The chain joins TRBV2 to TRBJ1-1; no definite D call. The CDR3 is 13 amino acids. Trimming removed 9 bases from V and 0 bases from J, with 11 bases in between. The germline gives CDR1 SNHLY, CDR2 FYNNEI. CDR3: CASEGEMNTEAFF. The CDR3 region has the DNA TGTGCCAGTGAGGGAGAGATGAACACTGAAGCTTTCTTT. The full variable domain, with the rest looked up from reference TRBV2 and TRBJ1-1, is EPEVTQTPSHQVTQMGQEVILRCVPISNHLYFYWYRQILGQKVEFLVSFYNNEISEKSEIFDDQFSVERPDGSNFTLKIRSTKLEDSAMYFCASEGEMNTEAFFGQGTRLTVV.

V and J are TRBV3-1 and TRBJ1-4; D remains ambiguous. Per the germline V gene, CDR1 is LGHDT and CDR2 is YNNKEL (reference sequence). CDR3 length equals 15 residues. V was shortened by 0 bases and J by 5 bases, with 10 bases between the two germline ends. CDR3 in amino acids: CASSQESRPNEKLFF. Written as DNA, the CDR3 is TGTGCCAGCAGCCAAGAATCCAGGCCCAATGAAAAACTGTTTTTT.

The chain recombines TRBV30 with TRBJ2-1; no clear D. Germline V CDR1 and CDR2: GTSNPN, SVGIG (reference sequence). V was clipped by 1 base and J by 0 bases, with 10 bases between them. CDR3 length equals 15 residues. The DNA for the CDR3 is TGTGCCTGGAGTGGGTCTGCGAGCTCCTACAATGAGCAGTTCTTC. This codes for CAWSGSASSYNEQFF.

The chain combines TRBV2 with TRBJ1-2, with TRBD1 identical over 11 bases. V gave up 5 bases and J gave up 6 bases; unmatched junction bases: 5. The germline gives CDR1 SNHLY, CDR2 FYNNEI. This CDR3 region has 14 residues. The CDR3 loop reads CASSRTGGANGYTF. The CDR3 DNA is TGTGCCAGCAGTCGGACAGGGGGCGCGAATGGCTACACCTTC.

The rearrangement joins TRBV7-2 to TRBJ2-3, with 10 positions matching TRBD2. The CDR3 totals 14 residues. J was trimmed by 6 bases and V by 7 bases; bases with no gene match: 7. Germline CDR1 and CDR2: SGHTA and FQGNSA. The CDR3 DNA reads as TGTGCCAGCAACACCGGGACTAGCGTTGATACGCAGTATTTT. Translation: CASNTGTSVDTQYF.

The chain carries TRBV12-3 or TRBV12-4 and TRBJ1-2; D not resolved. The CDR3 consists of 11 residues. Trimming removed 3 bases at V and 4 bases at J, with 3 bases between. CDR3 loop: CASSFGYGYTF. CDR3 nucleotides: TGTGCCAGCAGTTTCGGCTATGGCTACACCTTC.

The V gene is TRBV29-1, the J gene TRBJ2-5; 9 bases agree with TRBD2. The CDR3 is 16 residues long. J gave up 1 base and V 3 bases, and 9 bases lay outside the gene matches. Looked up from germline, CDR1 is SQVTM and CDR2 is ANQGSEA. The CDR3 loop reads CSVDSWASGAQETQYF. DNA for the CDR3: TGCAGCGTTGATAGTTGGGCTAGCGGGGCCCAAGAGACCCAGTACTTC.

The V gene is TRBV9, the J gene TRBJ2-3, with D perhaps matching TRBD2 (5 bases). The germline V gene encodes CDR1 SGDLS and CDR2 YYNGEE. The CDR3 is 16 residues long. The germline V and J ends were trimmed by 3 bases and 1 base, with 15 bases remaining between them. CDR3 nucleotides: TGTGCCAGCAGCGCCGGGGTGGGCCGTGGCACAGATACGCAGTATTTT. This gives the protein CASSAGVGRGTDTQYF.